The TCR beta chain described here comes from a study of technical replicates of blood from a handful of donors. Clones were sequenced by immunoSEQ multiplex PCR, and TCRdb holds only the in-frame ones, with some missing. The sample yields about 59,000 clones, about 93% seen once. The sequenced material came from PBMCs. The TCR originated in a human donor in good health. Some clones in this sample may be carry-over from other donors' samples.

The CDR3 is CASSRTGGSSGELFF. CDR3 sequence (DNA): TGTGCCAGCAGCCGGACAGGGGGCAGTAGCGGGGAGCTGTTTTTT. This chain uses TRBV6-1 with TRBJ2-2; 11 bases match TRBD1. After removal of 6 bases from V and 7 bases from J, the junction contained 7 bases not matched to a gene. CDR1 and CDR2 from the germline V gene are MNHNS and SASEGT. This CDR3 contains 15 residues.